These T cell receptor beta chains were read from a single sample in a study of CD4 T cells in relation to SARS-CoV-2 and coronaviruses. Sequenced by immunoSEQ multiplex PCR; TCRdb stores in-frame clones only, minus some. The table lists 25,000 or so clones, 77% of them singletons. No antigen has been assigned to these receptors. Sequencing was carried out using CD4+ T cells from PBMCs, cultured in vitro. Source of these receptors: a human donor in good health. Both conserved end residues are part of each CDR3. The D gene is left open where the match is weak. The listing skips clone size in some rows; elsewhere it reads once, few, many or a size class.

v_gene	abundance	d_gene	j_gene	CDR3nt	CDR3aa
TRBV6-5	.	TRBD1	TRBJ1-2	TGTGCCAGCAGCTGGGGACAGGCTTCGGGCTACACCTTC	CASSWGQASGYTF
TRBV5-1	.	.	TRBJ1-1	TGCGCCAGCAGTTCGGGGGTTAACACTGAAGCTTTCTTT	CASSSGVNTEAFF
TRBV19	.	TRBD2	TRBJ2-7	TGTGCCAGTAGTATTGGCCTTAGGACTAGCGGGAGGGCCTACGAGCAGTACTTC	CASSIGLRTSGRAYEQYF
TRBV25-1	once	TRBD2	TRBJ2-3	TGTGCCAGCAGCCCTACACTAGGACTAGCGGGAGGTGCAGATACGCAGTATTTT	CASSPTLGLAGGADTQYF
TRBV10-3	few	TRBD2	TRBJ2-3	TGTGCCATCAGTGAAAGAGCGGGGGGGACAGATACGCAGTATTTT	CAISERAGGTDTQYF
TRBV14	.	.	TRBJ2-7	TGTGCCAGCAGCCAAGTGAACTCTTGGGAGCAGTACTTC	CASSQVNSWEQYF
TRBV29-1	.	.	TRBJ1-2	TGCAGCGTTCAAGGTGGTTCTAACTATGGCTACACCTTC	CSVQGGSNYGYTF
TRBV3-1/TRBV3-2	.	TRBD2	TRBJ2-7	TGTGCCAGCAGCCAAGATCTACTAGCGAGTGGTCACTACGAGCAGTACTTC	CASSQDLLASGHYEQYF
TRBV19	.	.	TRBJ1-2	TGTGCCAGTACCCCGAGCCGGCTTAACTATGGCTACACCTTC	CASTPSRLNYGYTF
TRBV3-1/TRBV3-2	.	TRBD1	TRBJ2-2	TGTGCCAGCAGCCAAAATTCAGGGGGCGTATCCGGGGAGCTGTTTTTT	CASSQNSGGVSGELFF
TRBV21-1	.	.	TRBJ1-2	TGTGCCAGCACCTCCCCCCGGGACAGGGATGGCTACACCTTC	CASTSPRDRDGYTF
TRBV5-4	.	.	TRBJ2-1	TGTGCCAGCAGCCGGGGAGGGGGGGGCTCGGATGAGCAGTTCTTC	CASSRGGGGSDEQFF
TRBV6-1	once	.	TRBJ2-7	TGTGCCAGCAGTGAAGCGCAGACCACGAGCTCCTACGAGCAGTACTTC	CASSEAQTTSSYEQYF
TRBV7-2	few	.	TRBJ1-2	TGTGCCAGCAGTTTAGACAGTACCAACTATGGCTACACCTTC	CASSLDSTNYGYTF
TRBV23-1	.	.	TRBJ2-2	TGCGCCAGCAGTCAATCGCGCAGGGGTGGTATAGGGGAGCTGTTTTTT	CASSQSRRGGIGELFF
TRBV2	.	TRBD2	TRBJ2-7	TGTGCCAGCAGAGCTAGCGGGAGCATCCACGAGCAGTACTTC	CASRASGSIHEQYF
TRBV7-9	few	TRBD2	TRBJ2-7	TGTGCCAGCAGCCGCGGGAGTTACGAGCAGTACTTC	CASSRGSYEQYF
TRBV5-1	.	.	TRBJ2-3	TGCGCCAGCAATGTGGGGGGGCGGGCAGATACGCAGTATTTT	CASNVGGRADTQYF
TRBV19	.	.	TRBJ2-7	TGTGCCAGTAGTACCCAGGCCGAACTGCACTACGAGCAGTACTTC	CASSTQAELHYEQYF
TRBV3-1/TRBV3-2	.	.	TRBJ1-5	TGTGCCAGCAGCCAAGGACCCAGGCAGCCCCAGCATTTT	CASSQGPRQPQHF
TRBV29-1	.	.	TRBJ2-5	TGCAGCGTCGTTGAACTCCCAGTGGGGACCCAGTACTTC	CSVVELPVGTQYF
TRBV4-3	few	TRBD1	TRBJ1-2	TGCGCCAGCAGCGACCGGGACAGGGGACTTGACTATGGCTACACCTTC	CASSDRDRGLDYGYTF
TRBV6-5	.	.	TRBJ1-1	TGTGCCAGCATGCAGGGGTATAGGAACACTGAAGCTTTCTTT	CASMQGYRNTEAFF
TRBV2	.	TRBD1	TRBJ1-3	TGTGCCAGCAGTCTCTTACCGGGACAGGGCTCTGGAAACACCATATATTTT	CASSLLPGQGSGNTIYF
TRBV5-7	.	.	TRBJ2-1	TGTGCCAGCAGCCAACCCGGACCCGAGCAGTTCTTC	CASSQPGPEQFF